This T cell receptor beta chain was retrieved from a study of CD8 T cells in Susac syndrome. RNA, at about 0.5 to 1 ug, was reverse transcribed with random hexamers. Amplification of TCR beta CDR3 used immunoSEQ multiplex PCR across 54 Vbeta and 13 Jbeta. TCRdb re-called the immunoSEQ multiplex PCR reads with MiXCR, one entry per CDR3 protein. The sample has 230,000 or so distinct CDR3 sequences, 95% seen once. This CDR3 comprises 13 residues. Trimming removed 7 bases from V and 0 bases from J, with 7 bases in between. It was treatment-naive patients with stable or active relapsing-remitting disease who made up the multiple sclerosis controls. Bulk CD8+ and CD4+ cells came from magnetic negative isolation; CD8+ TEMRA by FACS.

The TCR originated in a human donor with multiple sclerosis. The sample was CD4+ T cells from PBMCs. The J gene is TRBJ1-3, the V gene TRBV12-3 or TRBV12-4; D gene uncertain. The chain's CDR3 is CASTRSSGNTIYF. The CDR3 DNA is TGTGCCAGCACCCGGTCCTCTGGAAACACCATATATTTT.